One sample yielded the 27 T cell receptor beta chains listed below, sequenced in a study of shared clonotypes between healthy human individuals. TCRdb's table, derived via immunoSEQ multiplex PCR, lists solely in-frame clones and lacks some. The sample lists some 2,000,000 clones; 85% to 95% were seen once. The sample taken for sequencing was naive CD4+ T cells sorted from blood. Subset given: CD45RA+ positively selected. The receptors here all came from a man between 18 and 35 years old in good health.

The chain couples TRBV6-1 to TRBJ1-6, with unresolved D. V was pared by 3 bases and J by 4 bases, with 7 bases between. Germline V gene lookup returns CDR1 MNHNS and CDR2 SASEGT. The CDR3 sequence is 14 residues long. The DNA of the CDR3 is TGTGCCAGCAGTGATGCGCATTATAATTCACCCCTCCACTTT. Its protein product is CASSDAHYNSPLHF.

The V call is TRBV19, the J call TRBJ2-4; 9 bases are a match to TRBD1. V shed 7 bases, J shed 2 bases, and the junction held 9 bases outside the gene matches. Germline loops: CDR1 LNHDA, CDR2 SQIVND (reference sequence). The CDR3 is 16 residues long. This CDR3 reads CASTLDRGASKNIQYF. The CDR3, as DNA: TGTGCCAGTACCCTGGACAGGGGTGCGTCCAAAAACATTCAGTACTTC.

The chain uses TRBV5-1 and TRBJ1-4, with TRBD1 matching 7 bases. Trimming at V came to 4 bases and at J to 5 bases, leaving 8 bases not matched to a gene. This CDR3 has 15 residues. Germline CDR1 and CDR2: SGHRS and YFSETQ. Here the CDR3 DNA reads TGCGCCAGCAGCGATTCCGGGACAGACAATGAAAAACTGTTTTTT. It is translated as CASSDSGTDNEKLFF.

In its sample, this clone was seen once. V and J are TRBV7-2 and TRBJ1-2; a possible D gene is TRBD1 (5 bases). The CDR3 extends over 14 amino acids. Trimming removed 1 base at V and 5 bases at J, with 11 bases between. Germline CDR1 SGHTA, CDR2 FQGNSA. The CDR3: CASSLVETVYGYTF. For the CDR3, the DNA is TGTGCCAGCAGCTTAGTCGAGACAGTTTATGGCTACACCTTC.

This clone is a singleton in its sample. The chain employs TRBV7-2 and TRBJ1-2; 8 bases line up with TRBD1. In germline, CDR1 is SGHTA, CDR2 FQGNSA. V lost 1 base and J lost 6; bases outside the gene matches: 7. CDR3 length: 15 amino acids. CDR3 DNA: TGTGCCAGCAGCTTAGAGGGACAGGAAAGGAATGGCTACACCTTC. Translating it yields CASSLEGQERNGYTF.

The rearrangement uses TRBV5-1 and TRBJ1-5; 9 positions match TRBD1. This CDR3 has 18 amino acids. Germline CDR1 reads SGHRS; CDR2 reads YFSETQ. Unmatched junction bases numbered 13, after V lost 4 bases and J lost 2 bases. The CDR3 reads CASSAGPGRTGGNQPQHF. CDR3 coding DNA: TGCGCCAGCAGCGCGGGGCCGGGTCGGACAGGGGGCAATCAGCCCCAGCATTTT.

V usage is TRBV28 and J usage is TRBJ1-6; the D gene is possibly TRBD1 (5 bases). The CDR3 consists of 15 residues. V lost 3 bases and J 9 bases, leaving 15 bases between the germline ends. From germline, CDR1 is MDHEN and CDR2 SYDVKM. In DNA form, the CDR3 reads TGTGCCAGCAGTTTCCCCCAGGGCTTTGGTTCACCCCTCCACTTT. Its protein is CASSFPQGFGSPLHF.

The chain has TRBV6-5 and TRBJ2-5; D may be TRBD2 (6 bases). The CDR3 is 15 residues long. V lost 2 bases to trimming and J lost 1 base, with 11 bases between them. Germline V gene data show CDR1 as MNHEY and CDR2 as SVGAGI. This chain's CDR3 is CASSYGLASQETQYF. CDR3 nucleotide sequence: TGTGCCAGCAGTTACGGGCTAGCGAGCCAAGAGACCCAGTACTTC.

The chain links TRBV30 to TRBJ1-6; D uncertain. Trimming removed 6 bases from V and 10 bases from J, with 10 bases in between. The CDR3 covers 11 residues. CDR1 is GTSNPN and CDR2 is SVGIG in the germline V gene (reference sequence). The DNA of the CDR3 is TGTGCCTGCGAAGCAAAATCACCCCTCCACTTT. Protein: CACEAKSPLHF.

V gene TRBV5-4 combines with J gene TRBJ2-5; D is possibly TRBD2 (5 bases). The CDR3 has 14 amino acids. Germline loops: CDR1 SGHNT, CDR2 YYREEE (reference sequence). V was cut by 1 base and J by 2 bases, with 9 bases left in between. In DNA, the CDR3 is TGTGCCAGCAGCTTGAGACTAACTCAAGAGACCCAGTACTTC. It translates to CASSLRLTQETQYF.

V gene TRBV7-2 combines with J gene TRBJ2-7; 7 nucleotides agree with TRBD2. The CDR3 is 12 amino acids. Looked up from germline, CDR1 is SGHTA and CDR2 is FQGNSA. Trimming took 9 bases from V and 2 from J; bases not matched to a gene: 4. CDR3: CASGGDPYEQYF. CDR3 sequence (DNA): TGTGCCAGTGGGGGGGATCCCTACGAGCAGTACTTC.

This chain joins TRBV25-1 and TRBJ2-2; tentative D call: TRBD1 (5 bases). The ends were cut back, 1 base at V and 2 bases at J, with 8 bases in the middle. Germline CDR1 is MGHDK and CDR2 is SYGVNS. This CDR3 spans 15 amino acids. CDR3 nucleotides: TGTGCCAGCAGTGAATGGCAGGGTAACACCGGGGAGCTGTTTTTT. It yields the protein CASSEWQGNTGELFF. Looking up the rest from reference TRBV25-1 and TRBJ2-2 gives the full variable domain: EADIYQTPRYLVIGTGKKITLECSQTMGHDKMYWYQQDPGMELHLIHYSYGVNSTEKGDLSSESTVSRIRTEHFPLTLESARPSHTSQYLCASSEWQGNTGELFFGEGSRLTVL.

V usage is TRBV7-6 and J usage is TRBJ2-3, with a tentative D call TRBD1 (5 bases). From germline, CDR1 is SGHVS and CDR2 FNYEAQ. V was shortened by 5 bases and J by 7 bases, with 13 bases between the two germline ends. The CDR3 has 13 amino acids. CDR3 residues: CASSMYQGNTQYF. The CDR3 DNA reads as TGTGCCAGCAGCATGTACCAGGGAAATACGCAGTATTTT.

The chain employs TRBV28 and TRBJ1-2, with 11 bases identical to TRBD1. V dropped 6 bases and J dropped 8; count of bases not matched to a gene: 11. CDR1 is MDHEN and CDR2 is SYDVKM in the germline V gene. This CDR3 comprises 15 residues. In DNA form, the CDR3 reads TGTGCCAGCAGGGAAAATGGACAGGGGGCGAGAGGCTACACCTTC. Encoded protein: CASRENGQGARGYTF.

The chain is built from TRBV10-3 and TRBJ2-3; 7 bases are shared with TRBD2. Looked up from germline, CDR1 is ENHRY and CDR2 is SYGVKD. This CDR3 comprises 14 residues. Trimming took 11 bases from V and 0 from J; bases not matched to a gene: 8. This CDR3 reads CAVSPGGSTDTQYF. DNA of the CDR3: TGTGCCGTCTCACCCGGGGGGAGCACAGATACGCAGTATTTT.

The chain uses TRBV10-3 and TRBJ2-7; 7 bases are shared with TRBD1. The germline gives CDR1 ENHRY, CDR2 SYGVKD. The CDR3 runs to 14 residues. The junction had 5 bases not matched to a gene; V was cut back by 3 bases and J by 3 bases. The CDR3 sequence: CAISELDRDYEQYF. In nucleotides, the CDR3 is TGTGCCATCAGTGAACTCGACAGGGACTACGAGCAGTACTTC.

CDR3 sequence reads: CASSLSASGRNHYEQYF. CDR3 sequence (DNA): TGTGCCAGCAGCTTATCGGCTAGCGGGAGGAACCATTACGAGCAGTACTTC. The V gene is TRBV7-2, the J gene TRBJ2-7; TRBD2 matches at 11 bases. This CDR3 has 17 amino acids. The ends lost 2 bases at V and 4 bases at J; junction bases unmatched: 10. Germline-derived CDR1 and CDR2 are SGHTA and FQGNSA.

The chain is built from TRBV7-9 and TRBJ1-4; no clear D gene. CDR3 length: 13 amino acids. Germline V lookup: CDR1 SEHNR, CDR2 FQNEAQ (reference sequence). V lost 1 base and J 8 bases, leaving 8 bases between the germline ends. CDR3 DNA: TGTGCCAGCAGCTTAGGGACCTCAGAAAAACTGTTTTTT. Its translation: CASSLGTSEKLFF.

The chain couples TRBV29-1 to TRBJ1-3; 7 bases line up with TRBD1. Germline CDR1 reads SQVTM; CDR2 reads ANQGSEA. This CDR3 is 15 amino acids long. V shed 4 bases, J shed 0 bases, and the junction held 6 bases outside the gene matches. The CDR3 region has the DNA TGCAGCGTTGTATGGACAGGCCACTCTGGAAACACCATATATTTT. Its protein product is CSVVWTGHSGNTIYF. Based on the CDR3 plus reference TRBV29-1 and TRBJ1-3, the full variable domain is SAVISQKPSRDICQRGTSLTIQCQVDSQVTMMFWYRQQPGQSLTLIATANQGSEATYESGFVIDKFPISRPNLTFSTLTVSNMSPEDSSIYLCSVVWTGHSGNTIYFGEGSWLTVV.

The rearrangement joins TRBV5-6 to TRBJ1-4; 8 bases fit TRBD1. V was clipped by 2 bases and J by 5 bases; unmatched bases: 5. There are 15 residues in the CDR3. Germline lookup yields CDR1 SGHDT and CDR2 YYEEEE. The CDR3 protein is CASSFTGGKNEKLFF. The CDR3 DNA is TGTGCCAGCAGCTTTACAGGGGGAAAAAATGAAAAACTGTTTTTT.

The chain joins TRBV4-2 to TRBJ2-7; TRBD1 agrees at 10 bases. Germline V gives CDR1 LGHNA, CDR2 YNFKEQ. The CDR3 spans 16 residues. With V trimmed by 1 base and J by 4 bases, 7 bases remained unmatched. CDR3 in DNA: TGTGCCAGCAGCCAAGGCGGGACAGGGGTTCGATACGAGCAGTACTTC. This translates into CASSQGGTGVRYEQYF.

The V and J genes are TRBV9 and TRBJ1-2; D not resolved. CDR3 length equals 15 residues. Germline V gives CDR1 SGDLS, CDR2 YYNGEE. Trimming removed 4 bases from V and 0 bases from J, with 13 bases in between. CDR3 coding DNA: TGTGCCAGCAGCCCGTCACCGGGGACTAACTATGGCTACACCTTC. Translating it yields CASSPSPGTNYGYTF.

The rearrangement joins TRBV9 to TRBJ2-7; no clear D. CDR1 is SGDLS, CDR2 YYNGEE, per germline. The V end was cut by 4 bases, the J end by 7 bases, with 21 bases between. CDR3 length: 15 residues. This CDR3 is CASSPQTDPYVEQYF. CDR3 nucleotide sequence: TGTGCCAGCAGCCCACAGACCGATCCCTACGTGGAGCAGTACTTC.

In DNA, the CDR3 is TGCGCCAGCAGCTTTGACAATTCACCCCTCCACTTT. It yields the protein CASSFDNSPLHF. The chain combines TRBV5-1 with TRBJ1-6; D gene ambiguous. The CDR3 runs to 12 residues. The germline CDR1 and CDR2 sequences are SGHRS and YFSETQ. Trimming pared 2 bases from V and 7 bases from J, leaving 4 bases between.

The V gene is TRBV7-2, the J gene TRBJ1-6, with 8 bases identical to TRBD1. With 1 base clipped from V and 6 bases from J, the junction kept 2 bases outside the gene matches. Per the germline V gene, CDR1 is SGHTA and CDR2 is FQGNSA. The CDR3 totals 15 residues. CDR3 sequence (DNA): TGTGCCAGCAGCTTAGACGGACAGGGTAATTCACCCCTCCACTTT. Protein sequence: CASSLDGQGNSPLHF.

V gene TRBV10-3 combines with J gene TRBJ2-1; 7 bases agree with TRBD2. Germline CDR1 is ENHRY and CDR2 is SYGVKD. Germline trimming cut 6 bases from V and 5 bases from J; bases unmatched to any gene: 4. The CDR3 extends over 13 amino acids. CDR3 DNA sequence: TGTGCCATCAGGAGACTAGCCGACAATGAGCAGTTCTTC. Protein product: CAIRRLADNEQFF.

The J gene is TRBJ1-3, the V gene TRBV11-2, with 7 bases aligning to TRBD1. Germline V gene sequence: CDR1 SGHAT, CDR2 FQNNGV. J gave up 3 bases and V 3 bases, and 11 bases lay outside the gene matches. This CDR3 spans 17 amino acids. For the CDR3, the DNA is TGTGCCAGCAGCTTCAGGACACAGGGGAGGGATGGAAACACCATATATTTT. It yields the protein CASSFRTQGRDGNTIYF.